This T cell receptor (beta chain) was retrieved from a study of T cells after posttransplantation cyclophosphamide. CDR1 and CDR2 from the germline V gene are MNHNY and SVGAGI (reference sequence). The CDR3 contains 13 residues. V was shortened by 0 bases and J by 5 bases, with 5 bases between the two germline ends. The data were produced by immunoSEQ multiplex PCR, yet TCRdb's version contains in-frame clones alone and is incomplete. The specimen has tens of thousands of clones, none found just once. This clone was seen repeatedly, ten times or more. Sequencing input: PBMCs. This chain uses TRBV6-6 with TRBJ2-4; D uncertain. This sequence originates from a man aged 45-60 years in good health, CMV-negative, and a related stem cell transplant donor. The CDR3, as DNA: TGTGCCAGCAGTTACTCGTCCGAAAACATTCAGTACTTC. Protein sequence: CASSYSSENIQYF.